The 5 T cell receptor beta chains below all came from one sample that was sequenced in a study of metastatic and nonmetastatic thyroid tumors. Each patient went into thyroid surgery without having received any treatment. With MiXCR, TCRdb called clones anew from the PCR reads. The table records about 20,000 clones, roughly a sixth of them present only once. The sequencing sample was made of tumor tissue. The receptors derive from a female donor with papillary thyroid cancer or a benign thyroid nodule (not recorded which). Some clones in this sample may be carry-over from other donors' samples.

This clone was observed at least ten times. The chain couples TRBV5-4 to TRBJ2-5; D might be TRBD2 (6 bases). Germline V gene lookup returns CDR1 SGHNT and CDR2 YYREEE (reference sequence). With 4 bases removed from V and 7 bases from J, the gap between germline ends came to 20 bases. The CDR3 length is 15 residues. In DNA, the CDR3 is TGTGCCAGCAGCGCGGACGGGGGTGGGGAACGGACCCAGTACTTC. Its translation is CASSADGGGERTQYF.

Many counts were recorded for this clone. This chain links TRBV5-1 with TRBJ1-3, with 9 bases identical to TRBD1. The CDR3 is 16 amino acids. Per the germline V gene, CDR1 is SGHRS and CDR2 is YFSETQ. V dropped 1 base and J dropped 2; count of bases not matched to a gene: 4. CDR3 nucleotides: TGCGCCAGCAGCTTGCCGGGACAGGGAGCTGGAAACACCATATATTTT. It encodes CASSLPGQGAGNTIYF.

This clone is categorized as medium-sized. V gene TRBV6-1 combines with J gene TRBJ1-2, with 10 bases matching TRBD1. The germline V gene has CDR1 MNHNS and CDR2 SASEGT. V shed 9 bases, J shed 0 bases, and the junction held 4 bases outside the gene matches. This CDR3 spans 14 amino acids. The CDR3 here is CASGQGGSNYGYTF. CDR3 nucleotides: TGTGCCAGTGGACAGGGGGGCTCTAACTATGGCTACACCTTC.

The chain employs TRBV7-3 and TRBJ2-3; no clear D. This CDR3 comprises 15 residues. Trimming shortened V by 5 bases and J by 6 bases, and 18 bases separated the two germline ends. Germline V gene data show CDR1 as SGHTA and CDR2 as FQGTGA. This CDR3 is CASSLAQESFDTQYF. The CDR3 DNA sequence: TGTGCCAGCAGCCTCGCTCAGGAGAGTTTTGATACGCAGTATTTT.

This clone was found many times. The same CDR3 also results from other DNA sequences found in this sample. The rearrangement joins TRBV25-1 to TRBJ2-3; D is perhaps TRBD1 (5 bases). The CDR3 is 11 amino acids. Per germline, CDR1 MGHDK and CDR2 SYGVNS. Trimming shortened V by 7 bases and J by 6 bases, and 8 bases separated the two germline ends. The chain's CDR3 is CASTPGDTQYF. DNA of the CDR3: TGTGCCAGCACCCCAGGGGATACGCAGTATTTT.